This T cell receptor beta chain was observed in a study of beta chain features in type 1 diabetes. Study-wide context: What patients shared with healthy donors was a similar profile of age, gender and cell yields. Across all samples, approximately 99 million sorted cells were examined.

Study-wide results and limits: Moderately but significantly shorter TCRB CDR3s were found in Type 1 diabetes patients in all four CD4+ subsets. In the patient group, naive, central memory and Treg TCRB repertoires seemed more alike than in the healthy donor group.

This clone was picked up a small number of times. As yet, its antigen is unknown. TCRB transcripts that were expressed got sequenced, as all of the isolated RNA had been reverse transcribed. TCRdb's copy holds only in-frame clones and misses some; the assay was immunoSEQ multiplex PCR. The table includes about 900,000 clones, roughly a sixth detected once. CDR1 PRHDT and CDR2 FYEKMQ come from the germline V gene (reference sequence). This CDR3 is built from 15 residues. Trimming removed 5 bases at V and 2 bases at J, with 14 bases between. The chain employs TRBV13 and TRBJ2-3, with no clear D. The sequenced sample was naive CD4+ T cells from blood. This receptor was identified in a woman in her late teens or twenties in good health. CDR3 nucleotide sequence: TGTGCCAGCAGCCCGTATCGACCCTCCACAGATACGCAGTATTTT. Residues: CASSPYRPSTDTQYF.